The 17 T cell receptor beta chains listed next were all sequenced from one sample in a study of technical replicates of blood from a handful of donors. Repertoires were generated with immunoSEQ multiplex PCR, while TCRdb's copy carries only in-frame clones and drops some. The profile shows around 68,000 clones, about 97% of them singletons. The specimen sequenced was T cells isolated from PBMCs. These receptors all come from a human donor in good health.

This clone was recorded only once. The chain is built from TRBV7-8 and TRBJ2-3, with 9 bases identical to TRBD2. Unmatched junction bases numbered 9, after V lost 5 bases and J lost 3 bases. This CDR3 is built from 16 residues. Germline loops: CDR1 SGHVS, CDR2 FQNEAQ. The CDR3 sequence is CASSPRDSGRTDTQYF. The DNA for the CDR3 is TGTGCCAGCAGCCCCAGGGATAGCGGGAGAACAGATACGCAGTATTTT.

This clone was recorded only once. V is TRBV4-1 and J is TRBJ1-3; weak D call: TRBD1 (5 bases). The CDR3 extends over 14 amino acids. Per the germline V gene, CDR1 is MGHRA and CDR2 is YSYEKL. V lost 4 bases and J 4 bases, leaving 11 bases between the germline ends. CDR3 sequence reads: CASSRYRQGNTIYF. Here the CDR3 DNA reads TGCGCCAGCAGCCGCTATAGACAGGGAAACACCATATATTTT.

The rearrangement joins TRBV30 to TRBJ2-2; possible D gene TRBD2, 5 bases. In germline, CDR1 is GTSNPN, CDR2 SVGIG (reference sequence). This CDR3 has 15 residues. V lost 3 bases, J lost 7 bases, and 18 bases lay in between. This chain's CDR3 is CAWSLKGLDDGELFF. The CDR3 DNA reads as TGTGCCTGGAGCCTAAAAGGACTGGATGACGGGGAGCTGTTTTTT.

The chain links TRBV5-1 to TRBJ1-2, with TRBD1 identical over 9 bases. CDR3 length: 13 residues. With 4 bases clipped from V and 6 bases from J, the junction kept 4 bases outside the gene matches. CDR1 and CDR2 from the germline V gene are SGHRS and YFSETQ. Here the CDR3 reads CASSSDRGDGYTF. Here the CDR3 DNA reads TGCGCCAGCAGCAGTGACAGGGGGGATGGCTACACCTTC.

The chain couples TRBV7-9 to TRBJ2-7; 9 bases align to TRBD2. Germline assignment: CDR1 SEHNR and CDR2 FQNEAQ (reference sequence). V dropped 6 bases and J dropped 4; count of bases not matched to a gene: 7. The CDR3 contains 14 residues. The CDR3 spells CASRSTSGVYEQYF. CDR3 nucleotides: TGTGCCAGCAGGTCGACTAGCGGAGTGTACGAGCAGTACTTC.

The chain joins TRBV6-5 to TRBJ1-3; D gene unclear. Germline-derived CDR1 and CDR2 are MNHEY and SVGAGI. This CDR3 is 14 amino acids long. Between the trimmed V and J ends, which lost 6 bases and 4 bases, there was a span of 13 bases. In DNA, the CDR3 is TGTGCCAGCAGGGGCATGTCCGTCGGAAACACCATATATTTT. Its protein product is CASRGMSVGNTIYF.

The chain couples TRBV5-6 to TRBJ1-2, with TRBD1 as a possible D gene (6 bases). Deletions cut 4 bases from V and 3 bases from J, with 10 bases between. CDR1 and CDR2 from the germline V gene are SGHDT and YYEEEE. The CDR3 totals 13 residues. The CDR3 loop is CASSLGQYYGYTF. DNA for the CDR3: TGTGCCAGCAGCCTGGGACAATACTATGGCTACACCTTC.

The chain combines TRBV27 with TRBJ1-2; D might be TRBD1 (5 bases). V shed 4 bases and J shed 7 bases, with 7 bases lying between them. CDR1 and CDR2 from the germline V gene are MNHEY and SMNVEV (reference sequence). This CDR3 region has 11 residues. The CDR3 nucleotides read TGTGCCAGCAGTTCCACAGGTGGCTACACCTTC. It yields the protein CASSSTGGYTF.

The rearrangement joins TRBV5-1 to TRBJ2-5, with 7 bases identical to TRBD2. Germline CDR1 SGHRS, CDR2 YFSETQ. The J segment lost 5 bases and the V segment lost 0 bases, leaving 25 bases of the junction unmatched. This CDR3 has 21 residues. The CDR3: CASSLGTTFGGGPHLGETQYF. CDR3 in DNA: TGCGCCAGCAGCTTGGGGACAACTTTTGGGGGAGGGCCTCATCTCGGTGAGACCCAGTACTTC.

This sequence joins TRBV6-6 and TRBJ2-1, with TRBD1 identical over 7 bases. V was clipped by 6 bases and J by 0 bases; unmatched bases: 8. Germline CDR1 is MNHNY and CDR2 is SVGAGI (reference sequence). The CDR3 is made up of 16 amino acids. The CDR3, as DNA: TGTGCCAGCAGAGAGGGGGCACCAAGCTCCTACAATGAGCAGTTCTTC. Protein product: CASREGAPSSYNEQFF.

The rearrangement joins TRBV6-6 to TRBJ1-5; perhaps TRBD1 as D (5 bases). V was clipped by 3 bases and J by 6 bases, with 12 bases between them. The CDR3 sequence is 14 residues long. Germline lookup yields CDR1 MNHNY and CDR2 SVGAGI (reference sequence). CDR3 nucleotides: TGTGCCAGCAGTTATGGGGAGGGGACTCAGCCCCAGCATTTT. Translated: CASSYGEGTQPQHF.

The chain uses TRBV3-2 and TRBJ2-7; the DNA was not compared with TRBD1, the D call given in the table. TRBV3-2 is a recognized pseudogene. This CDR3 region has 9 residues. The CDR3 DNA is TGTGCCAGCAGCCCAAGACAGGGGGTC. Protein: CASSPRQGV.

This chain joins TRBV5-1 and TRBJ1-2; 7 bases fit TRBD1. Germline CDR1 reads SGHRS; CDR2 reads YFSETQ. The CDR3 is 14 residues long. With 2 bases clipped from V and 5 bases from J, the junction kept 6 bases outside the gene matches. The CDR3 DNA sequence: TGCGCCAGCAGCTTCGGACAGGACCTTTATGGCTACACCTTC. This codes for CASSFGQDLYGYTF.

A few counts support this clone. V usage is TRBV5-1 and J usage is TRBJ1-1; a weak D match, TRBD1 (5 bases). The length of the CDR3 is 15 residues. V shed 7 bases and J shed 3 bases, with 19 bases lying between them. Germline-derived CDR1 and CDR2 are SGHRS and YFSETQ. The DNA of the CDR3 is TGCGCCAGCCTGGAGGGTCTGGGGCTTGACACTGAAGCTTTCTTT. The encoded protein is CASLEGLGLDTEAFF.

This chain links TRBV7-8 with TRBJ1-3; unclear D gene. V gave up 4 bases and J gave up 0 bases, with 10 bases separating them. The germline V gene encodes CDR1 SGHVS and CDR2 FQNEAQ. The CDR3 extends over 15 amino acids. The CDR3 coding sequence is TGTGCCAGCAGCTCCGGACTGGCCTCTGGAAACACCATATATTTT. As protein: CASSSGLASGNTIYF.

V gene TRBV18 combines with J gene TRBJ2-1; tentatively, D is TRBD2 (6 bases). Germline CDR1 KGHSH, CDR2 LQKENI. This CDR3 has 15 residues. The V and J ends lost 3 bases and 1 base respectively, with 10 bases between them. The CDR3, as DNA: TGTGCCAGCTCACCTACTAGCAGGTCCTACAATGAGCAGTTCTTC. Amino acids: CASSPTSRSYNEQFF.

CDR3 bases: TGTGCCAGCAGTTTCGGAGACCAGCCGCCTCTAGTCTCCTACAATGAGCAGTTCTTC. It encodes CASSFGDQPPLVSYNEQFF. This chain connects TRBV27 to TRBJ2-1; D remains unclear. Germline-derived CDR1 and CDR2 are MNHEY and SMNVEV (reference sequence). V lost 3 bases to trimming and J lost 0 bases, with 21 bases between them. This CDR3 region has 19 residues.